One and the same sample provided the 23 T cell receptor beta chains below, sequenced in a study of blood T cell repertoires in COVID-19. Here immunoSEQ multiplex PCR was the method, and the copy in TCRdb shows in-frame clones only, minus some. Here the sample spans tens of thousands of clones, about two thirds being singletons. The material sequenced was peripheral blood. These receptors were collected from a woman older than 75 with acute or convalescent COVID-19.

This sequence joins TRBV20-1 and TRBJ2-7; D not resolved. The CDR3 sequence is 11 residues long. V lost 6 bases and J 1 base, leaving 7 bases between the germline ends. Germline V gene lookup returns CDR1 DFQATT and CDR2 SNEGSKA (reference sequence). This chain's CDR3 is CSASSSYEQYF. CDR3 in DNA: TGCAGTGCGAGTTCTTCCTACGAGCAGTACTTC.

CDR3 in amino acids: CASSGRGTGRNYEQYF. CDR3 in DNA: TGTGCCAGCAGTGGTAGGGGGACAGGGAGGAACTACGAGCAGTACTTC. The chain carries TRBV2 and TRBJ2-7; TRBD1 aligns across 9 bases. Germline V gene lookup returns CDR1 SNHLY and CDR2 FYNNEI. The CDR3 covers 16 residues. V lost 4 bases, J lost 3 bases, and 10 bases stayed unmatched.

The V call is TRBV5-1, the J call TRBJ2-5; TRBD1 is a possible D gene (5 bases). Trimming removed 0 bases at V and 0 bases at J, with 6 bases between. The germline V gene encodes CDR1 SGHRS and CDR2 YFSETQ. The CDR3 extends over 14 amino acids. CDR3 sequence (DNA): TGCGCCAGCAGCTTGGGGGGCAACCAAGAGACCCAGTACTTC. This gives the protein CASSLGGNQETQYF.

The chain joins TRBV6-5 to TRBJ1-2; 7 bases align to TRBD1. V lost 0 bases and J lost 5; bases outside the gene matches: 3. The CDR3 is made up of 14 amino acids. CDR1 and CDR2 from the germline V gene are MNHEY and SVGAGI. CDR3 DNA: TGTGCCAGCAGTTACTCACAGGGGAGGTATGGCTACACCTTC. Its translation is CASSYSQGRYGYTF.

This clone has only a few counts. The chain has TRBV30 and TRBJ2-3; 10 bases line up with TRBD2. Germline V lookup: CDR1 GTSNPN, CDR2 SVGIG (reference sequence). J lost 5 bases, V lost 3 bases, and 8 bases had no gene match. The CDR3 contains 15 residues. The CDR3 sequence is CAWSRLAGAVDTQYF. CDR3 DNA sequence: TGTGCCTGGAGCAGGCTAGCGGGAGCGGTAGATACGCAGTATTTT. The full variable domain, with the rest looked up from reference TRBV30 and TRBJ2-3, is SQTIHQWPATLVQPVGSPLSLECTVEGTSNPNLYWYRQAAGRGLQLLFYSVGIGQISSEVPQNLSASRPQDRQFILSSKKLLLSDSGFYLCAWSRLAGAVDTQYFGPGTRLTVL.

The chain links TRBV11-2 to TRBJ2-7; 7 bases line up with TRBD1. CDR1 is SGHAT, CDR2 FQNNGV, per germline. The CDR3 is made up of 14 amino acids. Trimming cost V 3 bases and J 3 bases; bases outside gene matches: 5. The CDR3 here is CASSLTRQGYEQYF. DNA of the CDR3: TGTGCCAGCAGCTTGACCCGACAGGGCTACGAGCAGTACTTC. Filled out from reference TRBV11-2 and TRBJ2-7, the complete variable domain reads EAGVAQSPRYKIIEKRQSVAFWCNPISGHATLYWYQQILGQGPKLLIQFQNNGVVDDSQLPKDRFSAERLKGVDSTLKIQPAKLEDSAVYLCASSLTRQGYEQYFGPGTRLTVT.

The chain joins TRBV5-1 to TRBJ2-1; 10 bases map to TRBD2. Losses at the gene ends were 0 bases for V and 4 bases for J; bases not matched to a gene: 10. CDR3 length equals 18 residues. The germline gives CDR1 SGHRS, CDR2 YFSETQ. The CDR3 protein is CASSLVRQRGGRYNEQFF. The CDR3 DNA follows: TGCGCCAGCAGCTTGGTTAGGCAGCGGGGGGGCCGGTACAATGAGCAGTTCTTC.

V gene TRBV28 combines with J gene TRBJ1-1; the D gene is possibly TRBD1 (5 bases). The CDR3 runs to 13 residues. In germline, CDR1 is MDHEN, CDR2 SYDVKM. V was shortened by 5 bases and J by 5 bases, with 12 bases between the two germline ends. This CDR3 reads CASSLGHLTEAFF. The CDR3 bases are TGTGCCAGCAGTCTGGGGCACTTGACTGAAGCTTTCTTT.

The CDR3 protein is CASSQGGETQYF. CDR3 DNA sequence: TGTGCCAGCAGTCAGGGCGGAGAGACCCAGTACTTC. The chain has TRBV28 and TRBJ2-5; TRBD1 might be the D (5 bases). The ends were cut back, 5 bases at V and 4 bases at J, with 8 bases in the middle. CDR1 and CDR2 from the germline V gene are MDHEN and SYDVKM. The CDR3 length is 12 residues.

The J gene is TRBJ1-2, the V gene TRBV30; tentative D call: TRBD1 (6 bases). Looked up from germline, CDR1 is GTSNPN and CDR2 is SVGIG (reference sequence). Trimming left V 1 base short and J 2 bases short, with 11 bases between. The CDR3 extends over 14 amino acids. CDR3 DNA sequence: TGTGCCTGGAGTGAGGGGGGGCCCAACTATGGCTACACCTTC. Protein product: CAWSEGGPNYGYTF.

The J gene is TRBJ1-2, the V gene TRBV12-3 or TRBV12-4; D is possibly TRBD1 (5 bases). The CDR3 loop spans 13 amino acids. V was cut by 5 bases and J by 4 bases, with 11 bases left in between. DNA of the CDR3: TGTGCCAGCAGTATGGACATCCTCTATGGCTACACCTTC. Translated: CASSMDILYGYTF.

J is TRBJ2-5 and V is TRBV2, with TRBD1 matching over 8 bases. Trimming at V came to 3 bases and at J to 3 bases, leaving 3 bases not matched to a gene. Germline lookup yields CDR1 SNHLY and CDR2 FYNNEI. The CDR3 has 14 residues. CDR3 amino acids: CASSENRGKETQYF. In DNA, the CDR3 is TGTGCCAGCAGTGAGAACAGGGGGAAAGAGACCCAGTACTTC.

This chain links TRBV24-1 with TRBJ2-2; no clear D gene. The CDR3 extends over 13 amino acids. V was shortened by 5 bases and J by 3 bases, with 6 bases between the two germline ends. CDR1 is KGHDR and CDR2 is SFDVKD in the germline V gene. The CDR3, as DNA: TGTGCCACCAGTGCTCTCCACACCGGGGAGCTGTTTTTT. The encoded protein is CATSALHTGELFF.

A few counts support this clone. J is TRBJ1-1 and V is TRBV19, with a tentative D call TRBD1 (5 bases). The CDR3 runs 12 residues. Germline V CDR1 and CDR2: LNHDA, SQIVND (reference sequence). Trimming pared 5 bases from V and 3 bases from J, leaving 7 bases between. The CDR3 region is CASSFRDTEAFF. CDR3 sequence (DNA): TGTGCCAGTAGTTTCAGGGACACTGAAGCTTTCTTT. The complete variable domain, with remaining parts taken from reference TRBV19 and TRBJ1-1, reads DGGITQSPKYLFRKEGQNVTLSCEQNLNHDAMYWYRQDPGQGLRLIYYSQIVNDFQKGDIAEGYSVSREKKESFPLTVTSAQKNPTAFYLCASSFRDTEAFFGQGTRLTVV.

The chain recombines TRBV19 with TRBJ2-7; weak D call: TRBD2 (6 bases). V was cut by 4 bases and J by 6 bases, with 10 bases left in between. This CDR3 region has 12 residues. Germline CDR1 LNHDA, CDR2 SQIVND (reference sequence). CDR3 sequence reads: CASSTQGGEQYF. The CDR3 nucleotides read TGTGCCAGTAGTACCCAGGGAGGCGAGCAGTACTTC.

V and J are TRBV5-4 and TRBJ2-2; 7 bases map to TRBD1. CDR3 size: 15 residues. Germline CDR1 SGHNT, CDR2 YYREEE (reference sequence). The J segment lost 0 bases and the V segment lost 4 bases, leaving 3 bases of the junction unmatched. The CDR3 sequence: CASSPGGSNTGELFF. CDR3 coding DNA: TGTGCCAGCAGCCCAGGGGGTTCGAACACCGGGGAGCTGTTTTTT.

This clone has more than one count but fewer than ten. V gene TRBV30 combines with J gene TRBJ2-7; 7 bases agree with TRBD2. The CDR3 contains 13 residues. From germline, CDR1 is GTSNPN and CDR2 SVGIG (reference sequence). The V and J ends lost 2 bases and 6 bases, in that order; junction bases with no gene match: 7. DNA of the CDR3: TGTGCCTGGAGTCGGACTAGGGAGGGCGAGCAGTACTTC. Encoded protein: CAWSRTREGEQYF.

This clone was seen only once. V gene TRBV2 combines with J gene TRBJ1-3; D not resolved. Trimming stripped 4 bases from V and 0 bases from J, with 13 bases between. The CDR3 has 16 amino acids. Germline V gives CDR1 SNHLY, CDR2 FYNNEI. The CDR3 DNA reads TGTGCCAGCAGTGCGGAGGGTCCACACTCTGGAAACACCATATATTTT. Amino acids: CASSAEGPHSGNTIYF.

The chain carries TRBV5-1 and TRBJ1-4; tentative D call: TRBD1 (5 bases). CDR3 length: 14 amino acids. V lost 4 bases and J 6 bases, leaving 13 bases between the germline ends. Germline V gene sequence: CDR1 SGHRS, CDR2 YFSETQ. Here the CDR3 reads CASSADSSYEKLFF. DNA of the CDR3: TGCGCCAGCAGCGCCGACAGTTCCTATGAAAAACTGTTTTTT.

This clone was seen more than once but under ten times. This rearrangement joins TRBV27 to TRBJ2-7, with TRBD1 identical over 8 bases. The junction had 3 bases not matched to a gene; V was cut back by 2 bases and J by 3 bases. Germline V CDR1 and CDR2: MNHEY, SMNVEV (reference sequence). The CDR3 runs to 14 residues. DNA for the CDR3: TGTGCCAGCAGTTTAGGACAGGGAGGCTACGAGCAGTACTTC. This encodes CASSLGQGGYEQYF.

The chain has TRBV5-1 and TRBJ2-7, with a weak D call TRBD2 (6 bases). Per germline, CDR1 SGHRS and CDR2 YFSETQ. Trimming removed 0 bases at V and 1 base at J, with 8 bases between. This CDR3 is 14 amino acids long. Here the CDR3 reads CASSLDGGSYEQYF. The CDR3 bases are TGCGCCAGCAGCTTGGACGGGGGTTCCTACGAGCAGTACTTC.

The rearrangement links TRBV9 to TRBJ2-3; possibly TRBD2 for D (6 bases). V lost 1 base and J 2 bases, leaving 11 bases between the germline ends. This CDR3 has 15 amino acids. The germline CDR1 and CDR2 sequences are SGDLS and YYNGEE. CDR3 amino acids: CASSVMGLATDTQYF. The CDR3 nucleotides are TGTGCCAGCAGCGTAATGGGACTCGCCACAGATACGCAGTATTTT.

The chain uses TRBV27 and TRBJ2-7; TRBD2 matches at 14 bases. V lost 7 bases to trimming and J lost 10 bases; unmatched junction nucleotides: 21. Germline-derived CDR1 and CDR2 are MNHEY and SMNVEV (reference sequence). The CDR3 contains 18 residues. The chain's CDR3 is CASTGRPPGLAGVLSQYF. CDR3 nucleotides: TGTGCCAGCACCGGCCGCCCCCCGGGACTAGCGGGAGTGTTGTCCCAGTACTTC.